The TCR beta chain under discussion was sequenced for a study of Ad26.COV2.S vaccination and SARS-CoV-2 variants. Study-wide findings and caveats: Following vaccination, spike-specific CD8+ and CD4+ T cell responses reportedly exhibited substantial breadth.

The method was immunoSEQ multiplex PCR; TCRdb's version includes in-frame clones alone and lacks a portion of them. The data hold some 250,000 clones, with approximately 90% observed a single time. Concerning this clone itself: What it recognizes is unknown.

Treatment noted: some 20 received Ad26.COV2.S at low or high dose, single or two shots; 5 received placebo; per-sample allocation not given. Sampling occurred on day 63 after the first vaccine or placebo injection. The germline CDR1 and CDR2 sequences are SGHTA and FQGNSA. The CDR3 spans 16 residues. Trimming removed 1 base from V and 0 bases from J, with 11 bases in between. The chain links TRBV7-2 to TRBJ2-3; TRBD1 might be the D (5 bases). The source was peripheral blood, collected in a trial of Ad26.COV2.S vaccine versus placebo. The clonotype was recovered from a person between 18 and 59 years old who received the Ad26.COV2.S COVID-19 vaccine or a placebo. This CDR3 is CASSLEWTPSTDTQYF. For the CDR3, the DNA is TGTGCCAGCAGCTTAGAGTGGACACCCAGCACAGATACGCAGTATTTT.